The rows below give T cell receptor beta chains drawn from one sample of a study of vaccination effects on CD4 cells after COVID-19. No cognate antigen is known for these TCRs. Measured with immunoSEQ multiplex PCR; TCRdb has only the in-frame clones, and not every one. The data hold more than 60,000 clones, with 70% to 75% observed a single time. The input for sequencing was CD4+ T cells from PBMCs cultured without peptide, taken after COVID-19 vaccination. These receptors originate from a human donor who received a COVID-19 vaccine. Each CDR3 is given with its conserved first and last residue. The D gene is left open where the match is weak. A clone size is listed for some rows: how often the clone was seen (once, few, many), or a class if it is expanded.

clone size	V gene	J gene	D gene	CDR3 DNA	CDR3 protein
.	TRBV2	TRBJ1-5	.	TGTGCCAGCAGTGATGAGGGGTTGGGGAATCAGCCCCAGCATTTT	CASSDEGLGNQPQHF
.	TRBV2	TRBJ1-2	.	TGTGCCAGCAGTGGAGTGGATTATGGCTACACCTTC	CASSGVDYGYTF
.	TRBV27	TRBJ2-6	.	TGTGCCAGCAGCAAAAGCAGCTCTGGGGCCAACGTCCTGACTTTC	CASSKSSSGANVLTF
few	TRBV5-6	TRBJ2-1	.	TGTGCCAGCAGCCGCAGGGGCAGCTCCTACAATGAGCAGTTCTTC	CASSRRGSSYNEQFF
few	TRBV21-1	TRBJ1-1	.	TGTGCCAGCATGCGGGCCGACGAAGCTTTCTTT	CASMRADEAFF
.	TRBV27	TRBJ2-1	TRBD1	TGTGCCAGCAGTTTAAGGGACAGGGGAACTCCCCATGAGCAGTTCTTC	CASSLRDRGTPHEQFF
.	TRBV4-1	TRBJ1-3	.	TGCGCCAGCAGCCAAGGTAAGGGGGAAAGAAGTGGAAACACCATATATTTT	CASSQGKGERSGNTIYF
few	TRBV7-9	TRBJ1-2	.	TGTGCCAGCAGCCTCATAGGGGCAGGGGATGGCTACACCTTC	CASSLIGAGDGYTF
.	TRBV5-1	TRBJ2-3	.	TGCGCCAGCCGAGAGGACAGTACTAGCACAGATACGCAGTATTTT	CASREDSTSTDTQYF
.	TRBV28	TRBJ1-5	.	TGTGCCAGCAGGCGTGAAACCGATAGCAATCAGCCCCAGCATTTT	CASRRETDSNQPQHF
.	TRBV19	TRBJ2-5	.	TGTGCCAGTAGTATACAGGGTAGGCAGGAGACCCAGTACTTC	CASSIQGRQETQYF
few	TRBV6-5	TRBJ2-2	.	TGTGCCAGCAACCCGGGACAGAACACCGGGGAGCTGTTTTTT	CASNPGQNTGELFF
.	TRBV7-2	TRBJ1-4	.	TGTGCCAGCAGCGCGAACAACCACAAAAATGAAAAACTGTTTTTT	CASSANNHKNEKLFF
.	TRBV4-2	TRBJ2-3	TRBD1	TGTGCCAGCAGCCAGAAGGACAGGGGTAGCACAGATACGCAGTATTTT	CASSQKDRGSTDTQYF
.	TRBV14	TRBJ1-4	.	TGTGCCAGCAGCGAAGCGGGGGTGGGGAATGAAAAACTGTTTTTT	CASSEAGVGNEKLFF
once	TRBV18	TRBJ1-5	.	TGTGCCAGCTCACCAGCGGGAATGGATCAGCCCCAGCATTTT	CASSPAGMDQPQHF
.	TRBV3-1/TRBV3-2	TRBJ2-4	TRBD2	TGTGCCAGCAGCCAAGAACCAAGCGGGAGGGCGTACTTC	CASSQEPSGRAYF
.	TRBV7-2	TRBJ1-2	TRBD1	TGTGCCAGCAGCCCCCGAGGAGGACAGGGGGCTGGCTATGGCTACACCTTC	CASSPRGGQGAGYGYTF
.	TRBV24-1	TRBJ2-2	.	TGTGCCACCAGTGATCCAGCCCGACTAGGATACACCGGGGAGCTGTTTTTT	CATSDPARLGYTGELFF
.	TRBV5-4	TRBJ2-1	.	TGTGCCAGCAGCTTGGACTCCGGAGGTTACAATGAGCAGTTCTTC	CASSLDSGGYNEQFF
.	TRBV2	TRBJ1-4	.	TGTGCCAGCAAGGTCGGGTCTGCAACTAATGAAAAACTGTTTTTT	CASKVGSATNEKLFF
.	TRBV5-1	TRBJ1-2	.	TGCGCCAGCAGCTTGGCCCTAGGGCGTGATGGCTACACCTTC	CASSLALGRDGYTF
.	TRBV5-1	TRBJ1-5	.	TGCGCCAGCAGCTTGGATTCGGGGGGGCCCCAGCATTTT	CASSLDSGGPQHF
.	TRBV11-2	TRBJ2-5	.	TGTGCCAGCAGCTGGCCAGACAGCCAAGAGACCCAGTACTTC	CASSWPDSQETQYF
.	TRBV7-2	TRBJ1-6	.	TGTGCCAGCAGCTTAAGGCCTGGGGGGGCGCGGAGTAATTCACCCCTCCACTTT	CASSLRPGGARSNSPLHF
once	TRBV6-5	TRBJ1-3	.	TGTGCCAGCGCATCGCAGGGAACTGGAAACACCATATATTTT	CASASQGTGNTIYF
.	TRBV19	TRBJ1-5	.	TGTGCCAGTAGTATGTGGGATGGGCGGGATCAGCCCCAGCATTTT	CASSMWDGRDQPQHF
.	TRBV15	TRBJ2-5	.	TGTGCCACCAGCAGAGGAGGACCCCAAGAGACCCAGTACTTC	CATSRGGPQETQYF
.	TRBV7-3	TRBJ2-1	.	TGTGCCAGCAGCTTGGGGCGGAATGAGCAGTTCTTC	CASSLGRNEQFF
.	TRBV19	TRBJ1-5	TRBD1	TGTGCCAGTAGTAAAGAGACAGGGGCCCCAAGCAATCAGCCCCAGCATTTT	CASSKETGAPSNQPQHF
.	TRBV20-1	TRBJ1-5	TRBD1	TGCAGTGCTAGTAGACAGGGGATGTATCAGCCCCAGCATTTT	CSASRQGMYQPQHF
.	TRBV19	TRBJ2-4	.	TGTGCCAGTAGTATAGATATCTCGGCAAACATTCAGTACTTC	CASSIDISANIQYF
.	TRBV2	TRBJ2-3	.	TGTGCCAGCAGAAAGGAGGGGATGGGGACAGATACGCAGTATTTT	CASRKEGMGTDTQYF
.	TRBV5-1	TRBJ1-4	.	TGCGCCAGCAGCCCTGTGGCGGGTAATAATGAAAAACTGTTTTTT	CASSPVAGNNEKLFF
.	TRBV6-5	TRBJ2-1	TRBD2	TGTGCCAGCAAACCGGGACTATCCTACAATGAGCAGTTCTTC	CASKPGLSYNEQFF
few	TRBV9	TRBJ1-5	.	TGTGCCAGCAGCGCGCACGGACAGTTTCAGCCCCAGCATTTT	CASSAHGQFQPQHF
.	TRBV2	TRBJ2-4	TRBD1	TGTGCCAGCAGTGGGACAGGGGAAATTCAGTACTTC	CASSGTGEIQYF
.	TRBV30	TRBJ1-6	.	TGTGCCTGGAGAGAACAGAGCTCCTATAATTCACCCCTCCACTTT	CAWREQSSYNSPLHF
once	TRBV3-1/TRBV3-2	TRBJ2-5	TRBD2	TGTGCCAGCAGCCAACCTAGCGGGGGAAAAGAGACCCAGTACTTC	CASSQPSGGKETQYF
once	TRBV12-5	TRBJ2-1	.	TGTGCTAGTGGTTTGGTAAAGGGCGATGAGCAGTTCTTC	CASGLVKGDEQFF
.	TRBV5-4	TRBJ2-3	TRBD2	TGTGCCAGCAGCTCAGCGGGGGGTATAACAGATACGCAGTATTTT	CASSSAGGITDTQYF
.	TRBV11-2	TRBJ2-1	.	TGTGCCAGCAGCTTAGTACGGGGCCCCGTGGATGAGCAGTTCTTC	CASSLVRGPVDEQFF
.	TRBV30	TRBJ2-3	.	TGTGCCTGGAGTGTAGGCAGTTATACGCAGTATTTT	CAWSVGSYTQYF
few	TRBV2	TRBJ1-2	TRBD1	TGTGCCAGCACCGAAGGCCCAGGGGGTGCGGGTCACTATGGCTACACCTTC	CASTEGPGGAGHYGYTF
.	TRBV28	TRBJ1-5	.	TGTGCCAGCAGGGGTTCGTCAAATCAGCCCCAGCATTTT	CASRGSSNQPQHF
.	TRBV10-3	TRBJ1-5	TRBD1	TGTGCCATCAGTAGACAGGGCCTTAATAGCAATCAGCCCCAGCATTTT	CAISRQGLNSNQPQHF
.	TRBV21-1	TRBJ2-5	.	TGTGCCAGCAGTCCACCCGGGCCCGAGACAAGGGAGGCCCACCAAGAGACCCAGTACTTC	CASSPPGPETREAHQETQYF
.	TRBV11-2	TRBJ2-1	.	TGTGCCAGCAGCCTATTGGAGGGTGTGCAGTTCTTC	CASSLLEGVQFF
.	TRBV25-1	TRBJ2-4	.	TGTGCCAGCAGAGGCCAAGTAGGGGACATTCAGTACTTC	CASRGQVGDIQYF
.	TRBV7-2	TRBJ2-5	.	TGTGCCAGCAGCTTAGCGGGGATGAAAGAGACCCAGTACTTC	CASSLAGMKETQYF
.	TRBV24-1	TRBJ2-5	.	TGTGCCACCAGTGTTCAGGAGGCCCACCAAGAGACCCAGTACTTC	CATSVQEAHQETQYF
.	TRBV29-1	TRBJ1-3	TRBD1	TGCAGCGCTGGGGGTGACAGGGGTCTTCCTGGAAACACCATATATTTT	CSAGGDRGLPGNTIYF
.	TRBV6-1	TRBJ1-1	.	TGTGCCAGCAGTTTACAAAGGAACACTGAAGCTTTCTTT	CASSLQRNTEAFF